What follows describes a single T cell receptor (beta chain). Authors' processing steps: Nucleated cell number was recorded as an estimate derived from reference gene primer amplification. TCRdb keeps only in-frame clones here, not all; method: immunoSEQ multiplex PCR. V and J calls and clone size are as listed in that table; D and trimming were resolved from the DNA. The sample yields about 54,000 clones, approximately 90% seen once. This entry belongs to a study of blood T cell repertoires in COVID-19. Study at large: Both acute and convalescent COVID-19 samples were obtained from the United States, Italy and Spain. PBMCs, B-cell-depleted T cells, or T cells were the source of the cDNA or gDNA that made up the material.

The sequence came from a woman in her forties with active COVID-19. Sequenced: peripheral blood.

The CDR3 loop is CASSLPGYSPLHF. The CDR3, as DNA: TGTGCCAGCAGCTTGCCGGGGTATTCACCCCTCCACTTT. V gene TRBV5-4 combines with J gene TRBJ1-6; the D is unclear. Germline lookup yields CDR1 SGHNT and CDR2 YYREEE (reference sequence). This CDR3 is built from 13 residues. Trimming removed 1 base at V and 8 bases at J, with 7 bases between.